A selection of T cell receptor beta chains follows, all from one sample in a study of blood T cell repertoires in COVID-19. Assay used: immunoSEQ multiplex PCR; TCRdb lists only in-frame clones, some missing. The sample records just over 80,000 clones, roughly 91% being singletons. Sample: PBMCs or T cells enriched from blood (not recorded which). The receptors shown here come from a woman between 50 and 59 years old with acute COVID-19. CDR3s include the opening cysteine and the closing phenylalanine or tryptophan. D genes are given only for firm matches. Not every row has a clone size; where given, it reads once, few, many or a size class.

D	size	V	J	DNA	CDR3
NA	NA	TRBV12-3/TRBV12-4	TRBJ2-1	TGTGCCAGCAGTCGACTCCCTCCCGTGCAGTTCTTC	CASSRLPPVQFF
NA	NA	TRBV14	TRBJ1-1	TGTGCCAGCAGCCAGGTTCAGGGGTCCCACATGAACACTGAAGCTTTCTTT	CASSQVQGSHMNTEAFF
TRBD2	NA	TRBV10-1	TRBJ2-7	TGCGCCAGCAGTGAGTCTAGCGGGGAGGGAAACGAGCAGTACTTC	CASSESSGEGNEQYF
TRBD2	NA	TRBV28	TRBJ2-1	TGTGCCAGCAGCTTCGCGGGAGGGCCATACAATGAGCAGTTCTTC	CASSFAGGPYNEQFF
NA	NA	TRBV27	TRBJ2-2	TGTGCCAGCAGTCCGGGAAGGGGGTACACCGGGGAGCTGTTTTTT	CASSPGRGYTGELFF
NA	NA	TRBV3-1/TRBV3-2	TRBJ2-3	TGTGCCAGCAGACAGGCTAGCACAGATACGCAGTATTTT	CASRQASTDTQYF
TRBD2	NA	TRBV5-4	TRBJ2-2	TGTGCCAGCAGCTCTAGCGGGAGCAACACCGGGGAGCTGTTTTTT	CASSSSGSNTGELFF
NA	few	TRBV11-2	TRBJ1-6	TGTGCCAGCAGCTCCCAGTATTCACCCCTCCACTTT	CASSSQYSPLHF
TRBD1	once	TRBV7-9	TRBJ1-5	TGTGCCAGCAGCCTCGACAGGGGCAATCAGCCCCAGCATTTT	CASSLDRGNQPQHF
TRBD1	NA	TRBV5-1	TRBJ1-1	TGCGCCAGCAGCTTATCCCCAGGGGGCGGTGAAGCTTTCTTT	CASSLSPGGGEAFF
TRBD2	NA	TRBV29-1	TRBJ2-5	TGCAGCTCGGGACTAGCGGGAGAGGGAGAGACCCAGTACTTC	CSSGLAGEGETQYF
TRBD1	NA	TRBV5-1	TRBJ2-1	TGCGCCAGCAGCTTGGGACAGGGGAGGAACAATGAGCAGTTCTTC	CASSLGQGRNNEQFF
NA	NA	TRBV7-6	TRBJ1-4	TGTGCCAGCAGCCCCTTGGCAGGGGTGGAAAAACTGTTTTTT	CASSPLAGVEKLFF
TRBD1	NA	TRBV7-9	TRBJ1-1	TGTGCCAGCAGACCGGACAGGTCGAACACTGAAGCTTTCTTT	CASRPDRSNTEAFF
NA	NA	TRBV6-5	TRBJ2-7	TGTGCCAGCAGTTACATTCGGACAGTACACTCCTACGAGCAGTACTTC	CASSYIRTVHSYEQYF
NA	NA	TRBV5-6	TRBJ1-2	TGTGCCAGCAGCCCAGGGGATGGCTACACCTTC	CASSPGDGYTF
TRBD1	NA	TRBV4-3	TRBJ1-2	TGCGCCAGCAGCCTTACAGGGGGCAATGGCTACACCTTC	CASSLTGGNGYTF
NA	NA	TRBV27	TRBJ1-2	TGTGCCAGCAGTTTAGACTCCAGGGGAATTGCCTATGGCTACACCTTC	CASSLDSRGIAYGYTF
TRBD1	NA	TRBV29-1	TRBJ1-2	TGCAGCGTTGGGAACAGGGGAGGTGGCTACACCTTC	CSVGNRGGGYTF
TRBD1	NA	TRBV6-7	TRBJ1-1	TGTGCGATAGGAAGGACAGGGGGTACTAACACTGAAGCTTTCTTT	CAIGRTGGTNTEAFF
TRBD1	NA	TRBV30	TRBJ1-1	TGTGCCTGGTATTACAGGGGACCACCTCCGGAAGCTTTCTTT	CAWYYRGPPPEAFF
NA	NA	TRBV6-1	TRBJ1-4	TGTGCCAGCAGTGAAGCAAAGGGGAGGAATGAAAAACTGTTTTTT	CASSEAKGRNEKLFF
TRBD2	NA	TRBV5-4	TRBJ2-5	TGTGCCAGCAGAAGCCAGGGACTAGCGGGCTCGGGGACCCAGTACTTC	CASRSQGLAGSGTQYF
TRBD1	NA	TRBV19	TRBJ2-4	TGTGCCAGTAGTATGGGGACAGGGACGGGGGTTCAGTACTTC	CASSMGTGTGVQYF
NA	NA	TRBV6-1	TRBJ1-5	TGTGCCAGCAGCGGGGAATATAGCAATCAGCCCCAGCATTTT	CASSGEYSNQPQHF
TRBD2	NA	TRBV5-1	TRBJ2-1	TGCGCCAGCAGCTTGGCGGTGACTAGCGGAAGTATTGAGCAGTTCTTC	CASSLAVTSGSIEQFF
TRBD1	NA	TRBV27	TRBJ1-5	TGTGCCAGCAGTATGACAGGGAGCAATCAGCCCCAGCATTTT	CASSMTGSNQPQHF
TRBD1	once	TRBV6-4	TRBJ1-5	TGTGCCAGCAGTGACCCGGGACAGGGGAATCGTGTGAATCAGCCCCAGCATTTT	CASSDPGQGNRVNQPQHF